This TCR beta chain was identified during a study of beta chain features in type 1 diabetes. The entirety of the isolated RNA underwent reverse transcription, so expressed TCRB transcripts were sequenced. The repertoire was sequenced with immunoSEQ multiplex PCR; TCRdb's copy has only in-frame clones and lacks some. The sample includes around 690,000 clones, 9.5% to 15% of them seen just once. Trimming removed 3 bases from V and 1 base from J, with 8 bases in between. CDR3 length: 14 residues. Per the germline V gene, CDR1 is SGHTA and CDR2 is FQGNSA. Concerning this clone: The antigen remains undetermined.

Sampling consisted of one heparinised blood draw per donor, averaging about 116 mL. Overall study results and limits: The study found moderately but significantly shorter TCRB CDR3s in all four CD4+ subsets of Type 1 diabetes patients.

Specimen: naive CD4+ T cells from blood. This clonotype originated in a man aged 30 to 39 with type 1 diabetes. The V and J genes are TRBV7-2 and TRBJ2-3; perhaps TRBD2 as D (5 bases). In DNA form, the CDR3 reads TGTGCCAGCAGCTTTGAGGGCGGCACAGATACGCAGTATTTT. It translates to CASSFEGGTDTQYF.